The TCR beta chain described here comes from a study of blood T cell repertoires in COVID-19. Whole-study context: COVID-19 samples, acute and convalescent, were from the United States, Italy and Spain.

The CDR3 totals 15 residues. Trimming cost V 6 bases and J 4 bases; bases outside gene matches: 11. Germline assignment: CDR1 MNHEY and CDR2 SVGAGI. Seattle researchers signed up patients amid active infection and tracked them longitudinally. As originally analysed: Quantification of nucleated cells was approximated via reference gene primer amplification. Libraries were prepared by immunoSEQ multiplex PCR; TCRdb keeps only in-frame clonotypes and omits some of them. That table gives V, J and clone size, and the DNA gave D and trimming. The data contain under 350,000 clones, roughly 89% of them singletons.

This TCR came from a woman aged 25 to 39 with COVID-19, enrolled during active disease. The specimen was peripheral blood. The chain joins TRBV6-5 to TRBJ1-2; 7 positions match TRBD1. The CDR3 loop is CASRPDRFAPYGYTF. The CDR3 DNA follows: TGTGCCAGCAGACCGGACAGGTTCGCCCCCTATGGCTACACCTTC.